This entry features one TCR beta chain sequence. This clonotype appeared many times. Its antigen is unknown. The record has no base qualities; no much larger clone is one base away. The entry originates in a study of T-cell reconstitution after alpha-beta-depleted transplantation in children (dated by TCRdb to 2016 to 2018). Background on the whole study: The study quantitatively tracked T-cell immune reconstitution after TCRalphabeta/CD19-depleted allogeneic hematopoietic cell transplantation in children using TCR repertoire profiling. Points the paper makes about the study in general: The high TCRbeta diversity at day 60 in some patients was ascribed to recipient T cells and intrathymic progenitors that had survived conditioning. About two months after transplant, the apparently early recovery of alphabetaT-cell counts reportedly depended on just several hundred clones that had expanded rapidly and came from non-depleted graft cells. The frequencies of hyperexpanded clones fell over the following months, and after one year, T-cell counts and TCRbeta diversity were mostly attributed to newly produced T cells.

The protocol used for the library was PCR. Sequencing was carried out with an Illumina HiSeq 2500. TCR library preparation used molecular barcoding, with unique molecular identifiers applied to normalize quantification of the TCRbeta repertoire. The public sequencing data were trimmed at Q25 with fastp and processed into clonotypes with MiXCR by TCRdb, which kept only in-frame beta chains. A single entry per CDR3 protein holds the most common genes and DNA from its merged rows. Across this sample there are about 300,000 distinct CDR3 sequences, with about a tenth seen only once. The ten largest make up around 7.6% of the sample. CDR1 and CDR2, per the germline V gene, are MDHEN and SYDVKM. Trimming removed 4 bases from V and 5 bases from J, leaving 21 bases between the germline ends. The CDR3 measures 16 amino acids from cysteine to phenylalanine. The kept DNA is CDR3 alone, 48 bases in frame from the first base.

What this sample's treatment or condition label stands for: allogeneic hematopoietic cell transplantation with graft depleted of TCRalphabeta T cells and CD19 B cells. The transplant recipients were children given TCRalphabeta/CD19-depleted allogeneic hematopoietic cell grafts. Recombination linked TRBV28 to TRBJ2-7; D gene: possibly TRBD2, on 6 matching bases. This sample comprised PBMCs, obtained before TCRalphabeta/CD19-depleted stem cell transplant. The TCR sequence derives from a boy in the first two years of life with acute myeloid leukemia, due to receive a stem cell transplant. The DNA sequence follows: TGTGCCAGCAGTTCCCCGGGACTGAACGAAATCCACGAGCAGTACTTC. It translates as CASSSPGLNEIHEQYF.